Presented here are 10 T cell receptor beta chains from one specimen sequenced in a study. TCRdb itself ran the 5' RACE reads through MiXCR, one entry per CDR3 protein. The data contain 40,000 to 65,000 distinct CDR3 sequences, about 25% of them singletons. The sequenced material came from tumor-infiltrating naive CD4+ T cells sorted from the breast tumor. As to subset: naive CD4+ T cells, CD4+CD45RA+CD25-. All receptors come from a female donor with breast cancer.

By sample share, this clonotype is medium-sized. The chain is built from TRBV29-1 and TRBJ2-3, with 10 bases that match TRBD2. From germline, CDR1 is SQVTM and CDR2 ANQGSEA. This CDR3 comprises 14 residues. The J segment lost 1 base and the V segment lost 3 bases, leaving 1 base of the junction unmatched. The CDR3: CSVDGTSGTDTQYF. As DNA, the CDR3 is TGCAGCGTTGACGGGACTAGCGGCACAGATACGCAGTATTTT.

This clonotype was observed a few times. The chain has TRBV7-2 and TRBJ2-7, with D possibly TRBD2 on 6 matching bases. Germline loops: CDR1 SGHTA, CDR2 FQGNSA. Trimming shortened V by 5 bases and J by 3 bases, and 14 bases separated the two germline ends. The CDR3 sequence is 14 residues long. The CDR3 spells CASSPRGGSYEQYF. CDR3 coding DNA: TGTGCCAGCAGCCCCCGTGGAGGGAGCTACGAGCAGTACTTC.

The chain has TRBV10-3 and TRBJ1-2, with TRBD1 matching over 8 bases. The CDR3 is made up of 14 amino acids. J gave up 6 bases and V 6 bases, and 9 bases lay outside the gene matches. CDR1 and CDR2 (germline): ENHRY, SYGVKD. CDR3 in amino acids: CAIRETGERNGYTF. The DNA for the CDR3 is TGTGCCATCAGAGAGACAGGGGAAAGGAATGGCTACACCTTC.

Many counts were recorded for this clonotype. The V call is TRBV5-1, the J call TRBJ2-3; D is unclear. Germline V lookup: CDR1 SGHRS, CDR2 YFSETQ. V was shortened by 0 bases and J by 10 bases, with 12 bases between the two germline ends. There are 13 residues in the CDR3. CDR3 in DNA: TGCGCCAGCAGCTTGGCTGTACGAGGCGCGCAGTATTTT. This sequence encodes CASSLAVRGAQYF.

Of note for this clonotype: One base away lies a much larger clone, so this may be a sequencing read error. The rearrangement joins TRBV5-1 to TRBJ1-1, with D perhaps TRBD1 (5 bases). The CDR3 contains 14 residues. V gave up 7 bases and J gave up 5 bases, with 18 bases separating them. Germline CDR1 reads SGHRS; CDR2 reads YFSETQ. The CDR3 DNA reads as TGCGCCAGCCATAAGTCATCGGGGGGGACTGAAGCTTTCTTT. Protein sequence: CASHKSSGGTEAFF.

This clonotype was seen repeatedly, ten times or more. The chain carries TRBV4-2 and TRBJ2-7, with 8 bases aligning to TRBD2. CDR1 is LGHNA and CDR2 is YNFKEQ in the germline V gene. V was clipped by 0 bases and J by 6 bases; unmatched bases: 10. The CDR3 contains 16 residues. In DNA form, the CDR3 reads TGTGCCAGCAGCCAAGACCCCGGCCTCCTAGCGGGCGAGCAGTACTTC. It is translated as CASSQDPGLLAGEQYF.

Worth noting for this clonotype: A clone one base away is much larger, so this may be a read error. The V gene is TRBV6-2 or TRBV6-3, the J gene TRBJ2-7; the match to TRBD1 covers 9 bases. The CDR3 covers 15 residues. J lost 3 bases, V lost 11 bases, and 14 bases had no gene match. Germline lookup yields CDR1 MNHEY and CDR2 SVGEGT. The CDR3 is CACTRGRTGDYEQYF. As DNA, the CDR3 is TGTGCCTGCACACGCGGCCGGACAGGGGACTACGAGCAGTACTTC.

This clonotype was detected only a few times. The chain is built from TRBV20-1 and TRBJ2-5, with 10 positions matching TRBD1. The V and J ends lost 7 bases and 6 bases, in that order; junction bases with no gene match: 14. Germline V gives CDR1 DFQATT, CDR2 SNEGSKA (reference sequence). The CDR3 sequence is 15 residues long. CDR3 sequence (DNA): TGCAGTGTTGGCCCCCCGGGACAGGGGAGGCAGACCCAGTACTTC. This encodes CSVGPPGQGRQTQYF.

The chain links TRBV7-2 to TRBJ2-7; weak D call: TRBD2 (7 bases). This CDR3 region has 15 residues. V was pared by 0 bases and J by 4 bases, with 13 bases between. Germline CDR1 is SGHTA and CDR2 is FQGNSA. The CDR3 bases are TGTGCCAGCAGCTTAGCGGGGGGGCGTTGGTACGAGCAGTACTTC. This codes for CASSLAGGRWYEQYF.

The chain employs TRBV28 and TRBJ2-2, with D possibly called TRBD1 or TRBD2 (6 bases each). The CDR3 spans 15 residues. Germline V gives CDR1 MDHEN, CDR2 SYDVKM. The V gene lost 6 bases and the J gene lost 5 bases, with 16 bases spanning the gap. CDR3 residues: CASSYQQGGTGELFF. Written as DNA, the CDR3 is TGTGCCAGCAGCTACCAACAGGGAGGAACCGGGGAGCTGTTTTTT. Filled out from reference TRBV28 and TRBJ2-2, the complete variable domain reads DVKVTQSSRYLVKRTGEKVFLECVQDMDHENMFWYRQDPGLGLRLIYFSYDVKMKEKGDIPEGYSVSREKKERFSLILESASTNQTSMYLCASSYQQGGTGELFFGEGSRLTVL.